This T cell receptor beta chain was captured in a study of CD8 T cells in Susac syndrome. This CDR3 is built from 17 residues. V gave up 8 bases and J gave up 3 bases; unmatched junction bases: 19. Per the germline V gene, CDR1 is MNHEY and CDR2 is SMNVEV (reference sequence). The RNA input was about 0.45 to 1 ug, and it was reverse transcribed with random hexamers. The CDR3 of TCR beta was amplified by immunoSEQ multiplex PCR across 54 Vbeta and 13 Jbeta. From the immunoSEQ multiplex PCR reads, TCRdb called clonotypes with MiXCR, one entry per CDR3 protein. The table lists about 60,000 distinct CDR3 sequences, around 94% of them singletons, with just under 0.2% in the top ten.

V gene TRBV27 combines with J gene TRBJ2-7; 7 bases align to TRBD2. Sequencing was performed on CD8+ T cells from PBMCs. The receptor comes from a human donor in good health. As DNA, the CDR3 is TGTGCCAGCCGTCCTGCCTTGGGAGGGGTAGAACTCTACGAGCAGTACTTC. It is translated as CASRPALGGVELYEQYF.